This T cell receptor beta chain was sequenced in a study of metastatic and nonmetastatic thyroid tumors. Study summary: Repertoire data that came from the blood and tumor or nodule tissue of malignant and benign thyroid patients were compared.

Every patient underwent thyroid surgery untreated. The CDR3 extends over 13 amino acids. Germline V CDR1 and CDR2: ENHRY, SYGVKD. The junction had 1 base not matched to a gene; V was cut back by 4 bases and J by 3 bases. Comments on this clone: Its antigen is currently unknown. Because it lacks the conserved phenylalanine or tryptophan at the end, this CDR3 is likely a read error.

General study findings and limits: Within blood and tumor, benign nodules reportedly had significantly lower TCR beta diversity than malignant thyroid tumors did.

Methods used by the authors: CDR3 differences across clinicopathological groups were used to build a distant-metastasis classifier for papillary thyroid cancer. TCRdb recomputed clones from the PCR reads via MiXCR. It is TCRdb's table, rather than the study itself, that gives the V and J calls and clone size. Of approximately 30,000 clones in the sample, approximately 15% were seen once. Sequenced input: blood. This sequence was found in a female donor with papillary thyroid cancer or a benign thyroid nodule (not recorded which). Some clones in this sample may be carry-over from other donors' samples. The chain is built from TRBV10-3 and TRBJ1-2; 8 nucleotides match TRBD1. The CDR3 reads CAISATGDYGYTS. The DNA for the CDR3 is TGTGCCATCAGTGCGACAGGGGACTATGGCTACACCTCC.